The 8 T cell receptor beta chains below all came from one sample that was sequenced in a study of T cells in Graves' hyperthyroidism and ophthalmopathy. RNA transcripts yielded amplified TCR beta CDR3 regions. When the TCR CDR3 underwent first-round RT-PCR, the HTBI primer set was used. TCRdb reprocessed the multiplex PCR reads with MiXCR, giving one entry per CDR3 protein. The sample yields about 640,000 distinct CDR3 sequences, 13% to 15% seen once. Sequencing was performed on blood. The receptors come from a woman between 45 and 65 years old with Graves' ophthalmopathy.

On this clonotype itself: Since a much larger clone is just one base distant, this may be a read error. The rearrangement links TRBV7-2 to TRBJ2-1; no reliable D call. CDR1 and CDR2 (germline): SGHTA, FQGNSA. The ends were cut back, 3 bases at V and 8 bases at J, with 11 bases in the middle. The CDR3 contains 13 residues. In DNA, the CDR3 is TGTGCCAGCAGCTTTTGGGTGAGGCATGAGCAGTTCTTC. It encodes CASSFWVRHEQFF.

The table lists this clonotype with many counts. This CDR3 is CASSPPWDGNNEQFF. For the CDR3, the DNA is TGTGCCAGCAGTCCTCCGTGGGACGGGAACAATGAGCAGTTCTTC. The genes are TRBV28 and TRBJ2-1; D might be TRBD1 or TRBD2, each matching 5 bases. V was shortened by 5 bases and J by 5 bases, with 16 bases between the two germline ends. The CDR3 length is 15 residues. Per the germline V gene, CDR1 is MDHEN and CDR2 is SYDVKM.

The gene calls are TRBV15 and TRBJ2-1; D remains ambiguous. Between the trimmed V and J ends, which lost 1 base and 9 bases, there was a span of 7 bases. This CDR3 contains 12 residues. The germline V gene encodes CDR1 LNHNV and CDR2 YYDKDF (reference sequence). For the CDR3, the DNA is TGTGCCACCAGCAGAGGGTCAGGTGAGCAGTTCTTC. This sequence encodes CATSRGSGEQFF.

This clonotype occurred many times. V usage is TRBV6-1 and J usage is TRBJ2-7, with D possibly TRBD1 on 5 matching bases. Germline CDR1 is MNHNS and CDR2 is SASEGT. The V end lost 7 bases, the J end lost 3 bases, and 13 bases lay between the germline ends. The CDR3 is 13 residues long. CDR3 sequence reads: CASTDFDSYEQYF. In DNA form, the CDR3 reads TGTGCCAGCACCGACTTTGACAGCTACGAGCAGTACTTC.

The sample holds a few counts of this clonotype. CDR3 residues: CASSLTVGGMSGANVLTF. The CDR3 nucleotides are TGTGCCAGCAGCTTAACAGTAGGGGGCATGTCTGGGGCCAACGTCCTGACTTTC. This chain joins TRBV7-3 and TRBJ2-6; the match to TRBD1 covers 7 bases. CDR1 and CDR2 (germline): SGHTA, FQGTGA. V dropped 0 bases and J dropped 1; count of bases not matched to a gene: 6. The CDR3 runs to 18 residues.

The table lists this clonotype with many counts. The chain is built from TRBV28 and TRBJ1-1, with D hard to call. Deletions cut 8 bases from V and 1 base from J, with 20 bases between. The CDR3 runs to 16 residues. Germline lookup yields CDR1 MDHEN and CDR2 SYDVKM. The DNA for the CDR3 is TGTGCCAGCGCATCAGTCCGTAGGCGATCGAACACTGAAGCTTTCTTT. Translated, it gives CASASVRRRSNTEAFF.

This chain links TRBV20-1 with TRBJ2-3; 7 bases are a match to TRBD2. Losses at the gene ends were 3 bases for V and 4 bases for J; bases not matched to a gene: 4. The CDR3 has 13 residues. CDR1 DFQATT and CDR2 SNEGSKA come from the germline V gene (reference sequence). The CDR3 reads CSARGRAADTQYF. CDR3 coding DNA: TGCAGTGCTAGGGGGAGGGCGGCAGATACGCAGTATTTT.

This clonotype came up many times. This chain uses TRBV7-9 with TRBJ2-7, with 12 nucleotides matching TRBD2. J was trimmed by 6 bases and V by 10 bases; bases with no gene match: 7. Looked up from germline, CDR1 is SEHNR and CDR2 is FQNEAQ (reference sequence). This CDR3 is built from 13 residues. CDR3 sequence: CATTLAGGREQYF. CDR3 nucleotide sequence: TGTGCCACCACACTAGCGGGAGGACGCGAGCAGTACTTC.